This passage covers 7 T cell receptor beta chains from one sample sequenced in a study of shared T cell receptors in the human thymus. Produced via immunoSEQ multiplex PCR; TCRdb's table is partial and in-frame only. The sample includes about 660,000 clones, approximately 88% seen only once; the top ten take approximately 0.01%. The data were also submitted as part of a second study, on human thymus T cells.

Material for sequencing was thymocytes. The origin of the receptors is a boy younger than two with a congenital heart defect.

In this sample, this clone turned up once. This chain links TRBV11-2 with TRBJ2-7, with D possibly TRBD1 on 6 matching bases. Germline V gene data show CDR1 as SGHAT and CDR2 as FQNNGV. The CDR3 totals 13 residues. V lost 3 bases and J lost 1, with 7 bases in between. The CDR3 nucleotides read TGTGCCAGCAGCTTTACAGGGTCCTACGAGCAGTACTTC. It yields the protein CASSFTGSYEQYF.

This chain joins TRBV5-6 and TRBJ2-7; D unclear. The CDR3 length is 14 residues. V lost 0 bases and J lost 0, with 7 bases in between. The germline V gene has CDR1 SGHDT and CDR2 YYEEEE. The CDR3 region has the DNA TGTGCCAGCAGCTTGGGGCGGCACTCCTACGAGCAGTACTTC. Translation: CASSLGRHSYEQYF. The whole variable domain, remainder taken from reference TRBV5-6 and TRBJ2-7, is DAGVTQSPTHLIKTRGQQVTLRCSPKSGHDTVSWYQQALGQGPQFIFQYYEEEERQRGNFPDRFSGHQFPNYSSELNVNALLLGDSALYLCASSLGRHSYEQYFGPGTRLTVT.

The chain recombines TRBV4-3 with TRBJ2-7; no clear D gene. Trimming cost V 0 bases and J 0 bases, with 9 bases left between them. This CDR3 spans 15 amino acids. Germline lookup yields CDR1 LGHNA and CDR2 YSLEER. The CDR3 nucleotides are TGCGCCAGCAGCCAAGAGTTCTACTACTCCTACGAGCAGTACTTC. This codes for CASSQEFYYSYEQYF.

The rearrangement links TRBV5-1 to TRBJ2-2, with 10 bases lining up with TRBD1. Germline lookup yields CDR1 SGHRS and CDR2 YFSETQ. The CDR3 runs to 18 residues. J gave up 0 bases and V 3 bases, and 8 bases lay outside the gene matches. CDR3 protein: CASSSEDRGFPNTGELFF. CDR3 in DNA: TGCGCCAGCAGCTCGGAGGACAGGGGGTTCCCGAACACCGGGGAGCTGTTTTTT.

V is TRBV7-4 and J is TRBJ1-1; possible D gene TRBD1, 6 bases. Germline lookup yields CDR1 SGHVT and CDR2 SQSDAQ. V shed 5 bases and J shed 3 bases, with 16 bases lying between them. The length of the CDR3 is 15 residues. The CDR3 sequence: CASSRSRGFHTEAFF. The CDR3 DNA reads as TGTGCCAGCAGCCGGAGCAGGGGATTTCACACTGAAGCTTTCTTT. Drawing the rest from reference TRBV7-4 and TRBJ1-1, the complete variable domain is GAGVSQSPRYKVAKRGRDVALRCDSISGHVTLYWYRQTLGQGSEVLTYSQSDAQRDKSGRPSGRFSAERPERSVSTLKIQRTEQGDSAVYLCASSRSRGFHTEAFFGQGTRLTVV.

The rearrangement uses TRBV4-3 and TRBJ1-3; perhaps TRBD1 as D (5 bases). There are 20 residues in the CDR3. V dropped 4 bases and J dropped 0 bases, with 25 bases sitting between them. The germline V gene encodes CDR1 LGHNA and CDR2 YSLEER. The CDR3 is CASSLLYRAPGPLSGNTIYF. CDR3 nucleotide sequence: TGCGCCAGCAGCCTTTTGTATCGGGCTCCAGGGCCCCTCTCTGGAAACACCATATATTTT.

V gene TRBV6-4 combines with J gene TRBJ2-7, with 13 bases lining up with TRBD2. The CDR3 covers 14 residues. Germline lookup yields CDR1 MRHNA and CDR2 SNTAGT. V shed 8 bases and J 11 bases; nucleotides not matched to a gene: 12. The DNA of the CDR3 is TGTGCCAGCTGCTTTTCGGGACTAGCGGGATTTGAGTACTTC. It yields the protein CASCFSGLAGFEYF.